Below are 28 T cell receptor beta chains sequenced from a single sample in a study of blood T cells in healthy people across ages. Through a sample-barcoded 5' primer and a J-beta primer mix, a second PCR was run for roughly 6 to 12 cycles. TCRdb re-called the 5' RACE reads with MiXCR, one entry per CDR3 protein. Seen here are some 1,000,000 distinct CDR3 sequences, around 27% observed once, and the top ten hold around 0.7%. The data were also submitted as part of a second study, on T cells of mothers and their children.

The specimen sequenced was blood. These receptors came from a girl aged 2 to 9 in good health.

This clonotype was counted only a few times. V gene TRBV29-1 combines with J gene TRBJ2-1; D possibly corresponds to TRBD2 (6 bases). The CDR3 extends over 14 amino acids. Trimming pared 0 bases from V and 4 bases from J, leaving 10 bases between. Germline V lookup: CDR1 SQVTM, CDR2 ANQGSEA. The CDR3 DNA follows: TGCAGCGTTGAAGACCTTAGCGGTTACAATGAGCAGTTCTTC. Translation: CSVEDLSGYNEQFF.

The CDR3 DNA reads TGTGCCAGCTCACCCTCGTCGGCAGGACGCTCCTACGAGCAGTACTTC. It codes for CASSPSSAGRSYEQYF. The chain carries TRBV18 and TRBJ2-7; D is undetermined. Germline V gene data show CDR1 as KGHSH and CDR2 as LQKENI. This CDR3 region has 16 residues. V was cut by 3 bases and J by 0 bases, with 15 bases left in between.

In DNA form, the CDR3 reads TGCGCCAGCAGCTTGAGACAACAGGGGGGTCACTACGAGCAGTACTTC. It translates to CASSLRQQGGHYEQYF. The rearrangement joins TRBV5-1 to TRBJ2-1, with 8 bases matching TRBD1. The J call is doubtful: the DNA matches TRBJ2-7 better. CDR3 length: 16 amino acids. Germline assignment: CDR1 SGHRS and CDR2 YFSETQ.

The CDR3: CASTGELTDTQYF. As DNA, the CDR3 is TGTGCCAGCACGGGGGAGCTCACAGATACGCAGTATTTT. The rearrangement uses TRBV6-1 and TRBJ2-3; maybe TRBD2 (6 bases). This CDR3 is built from 13 residues. V dropped 7 bases and J dropped 2 bases, with 10 bases sitting between them. CDR1 and CDR2 from the germline V gene are MNHNS and SASEGT.

This chain joins TRBV5-1 and TRBJ2-7; D may be TRBD1 (6 bases). The CDR3 loop spans 15 amino acids. Germline CDR1 is SGHRS and CDR2 is YFSETQ. The V gene lost 6 bases and the J gene lost 2 bases, with 18 bases spanning the gap. CDR3 amino acids: CASKKYREGAYEQYF. In nucleotides, the CDR3 is TGCGCCAGCAAGAAGTACAGGGAAGGGGCCTACGAGCAGTACTTC.

The CDR3 DNA sequence: TGTGCCAGCAGCTTAGCAAGGGCTGGCAGTGAGCAGTTCTTC. As protein: CASSLARAGSEQFF. J is TRBJ2-5 and V is TRBV7-2; D gene ambiguous. Gene TRBJ2-1 matches the end of the DNA better, so the J call may be wrong. CDR1 is SGHTA and CDR2 is FQGNSA in the germline V gene. The length of the CDR3 is 14 residues.

This sequence joins TRBV6-6 and TRBJ2-2; D is possibly TRBD2 (6 bases). The CDR3 runs to 15 residues. Germline assignment: CDR1 MNHNY and CDR2 SVGAGI (reference sequence). V was pared by 10 bases and J by 0 bases, with 15 bases between. The CDR3 bases are TGTGCCACCACCCTGGGACTGTCGAACACCGGGGAGCTGTTTTTT. It specifies CATTLGLSNTGELFF.

The V call is TRBV6-6, the J call TRBJ2-2; the match to TRBD2 covers 10 bases. The germline gives CDR1 MNHNY, CDR2 SVGAGI (reference sequence). V lost 10 bases, J lost 4 bases, and 9 bases stayed unmatched. The CDR3 is made up of 15 amino acids. CDR3 sequence reads: CATENLAGATGELFF. The CDR3 DNA follows: TGTGCCACCGAAAACCTAGCGGGGGCCACCGGGGAGCTGTTTTTT.

The chain is built from TRBV28 and TRBJ2-1; 9 bases match TRBD1. Per the germline V gene, CDR1 is MDHEN and CDR2 is SYDVKM. There are 14 residues in the CDR3. With V trimmed by 10 bases and J by 4 bases, 8 bases remained unmatched. In DNA form, the CDR3 reads TGTGCCACCTCGGGACAGGGAGAGTACAATGAGCAGTTCTTC. Protein sequence: CATSGQGEYNEQFF.

The chain combines TRBV12-3 or TRBV12-4 with TRBJ2-5, with 10 bases that match TRBD2. Trimming removed 6 bases from V and 6 bases from J; junction bases left unmatched: 10. CDR3 length: 15 amino acids. The CDR3 loop reads CASREGLAKRKTQYF. Here the CDR3 DNA reads TGTGCCAGCAGAGAGGGACTAGCGAAAAGGAAGACCCAGTACTTC.

This clonotype was seen ten or more times. The junction does not match germline at one end; this may be a read error. The CDR3 DNA reads TGTGCCAGCAGCTTTAGAGAGAACACTGAAGCTTTCTTT. This codes for CASSFRENTEAFF. V gene TRBV5-1 combines with J gene TRBJ1-1, with D unresolved. The CDR3 is 13 residues long. Germline V CDR1 and CDR2: SGHRS, YFSETQ.

This clonotype was picked up many times. One junction end does not reproduce the germline sequence, and a read error may be involved. The chain couples TRBV4-1 to TRBJ2-7; D tentatively fits TRBD1 or TRBD2 (5 bases each). Germline assignment: CDR1 MGHRA and CDR2 YSYEKL. The CDR3 is 15 residues long. The CDR3 DNA follows: TGCGCCAGCAGCCAAGGGTGGGGGTCCTCCAACGAGCAGTACTTC. It specifies CASSQGWGSSNEQYF.

In the case of this clonotype: One end of the junction fails to match germline, which may point to a read error. This chain joins TRBV7-9 and TRBJ2-5; possibly TRBD2 for D (6 bases). Germline CDR1 SEHNR, CDR2 FQNEAQ (reference sequence). The CDR3 length is 14 residues. The CDR3 protein is CASSPRDSEETQYF. The CDR3 DNA reads as TGCGCCAGCAGCCCCCGGGACTCAGAAGAGACCCAGTACTTC.

The V and J genes are TRBV5-1 and TRBJ2-6, with a possible D match to TRBD2 (6 bases). Germline lookup yields CDR1 SGHRS and CDR2 YFSETQ. The CDR3 runs 16 residues. Trimming took off 2 bases at V and 4 bases at J, with 13 bases between the two ends. The DNA of the CDR3 is TGCGCCAGCAGCTTAATGGAGGGTGGCGGGGCCAACGTCCTGACTTTC. Translated: CASSLMEGGGANVLTF.

This clonotype was counted only a few times. The CDR3 DNA reads as TGTGCCAGCAGCTTAGCAGCGGTTGGGTCCTACGAGCAGTACTTC. Residues: CASSLAAVGSYEQYF. This chain uses TRBV7-6 with TRBJ2-7; TRBD2 is a possible D gene (5 bases). This CDR3 is built from 15 residues. Between the trimmed V and J ends, which lost 0 bases and 1 base, there was a span of 10 bases. Germline V gene lookup returns CDR1 SGHVS and CDR2 FNYEAQ.

The chain links TRBV20-1 to TRBJ2-5, with 7 bases aligning to TRBD1. CDR1 is DFQATT and CDR2 is SNEGSKA in the germline V gene (reference sequence). The CDR3 is 13 amino acids. V shed 5 bases and J 5 bases; nucleotides not matched to a gene: 8. DNA for the CDR3: TGCAGTGCTCCGAGGGGGCTTGGGGAGACCCAGTACTTC. Translated: CSAPRGLGETQYF.

This clonotype was found a few times. The rearrangement joins TRBV4-1 to TRBJ1-2; D possibly corresponds to TRBD1 (5 bases). CDR3 length: 12 amino acids. V lost 0 bases and J 7 bases, leaving 6 bases between the germline ends. Germline CDR1 and CDR2: MGHRA and YSYEKL. The CDR3 protein is CASSQDGAGYTF. The CDR3, as DNA: TGCGCCAGCAGCCAAGACGGGGCTGGCTACACCTTC.

The V and J genes are TRBV5-6 and TRBJ2-1; 11 nucleotides line up with TRBD2. The CDR3 is 18 residues long. Germline trimming cut 1 base from V and 7 bases from J; bases unmatched to any gene: 13. The germline V gene encodes CDR1 SGHDT and CDR2 YYEEEE. CDR3: CASSLPGTSGPRGNEQFF. The CDR3 coding sequence is TGTGCCAGCAGCTTGCCCGGGACTAGCGGTCCCCGAGGGAATGAGCAGTTCTTC.

This clonotype has ten or more counts. The genes are TRBV7-2 and TRBJ2-1; the D is unclear. CDR3 length: 13 amino acids. Germline assignment: CDR1 SGHTA and CDR2 FQGNSA. V lost 1 base and J 8 bases, leaving 9 bases between the germline ends. CDR3 nucleotides: TGTGCCAGCAGCTTAGTGGCTAGTGATGAGCAGTTCTTC. This encodes CASSLVASDEQFF.

The chain carries TRBV7-8 and TRBJ1-4; D perhaps matches TRBD1 (6 bases). CDR1 and CDR2 from the germline V gene are SGHVS and FQNEAQ. This CDR3 region has 14 residues. The CDR3 DNA follows: TGTGCTACGCGGGGGGGGCAGCCTAATGAAAAACTGTTTTTT. Its protein is CATRGGQPNEKLFF.

In this sample, this clonotype turned up a few times. The chain combines TRBV28 with TRBJ1-4; D is undetermined. The CDR3 is 14 amino acids. V dropped 7 bases and J dropped 5 bases, with 14 bases sitting between them. Germline CDR1 and CDR2: MDHEN and SYDVKM. CDR3 protein: CASMGMGGNEKLFF. CDR3 nucleotides: TGTGCCAGCATGGGGATGGGAGGGAATGAAAAACTGTTTTTT.

This clonotype was seen a few times. The chain recombines TRBV20-1 with TRBJ2-1, with a tentative D call TRBD2 (6 bases). The V gene's germline CDR1 is DFQATT and CDR2 SNEGSKA (reference sequence). The V gene lost 6 bases and the J gene lost 10 bases, with 25 bases spanning the gap. CDR3 length: 15 residues. CDR3 DNA: TGCAGTGCCTCGTCCGGGACTCTGGGTAGGGACGAGCAGTTCTTC. Amino acids: CSASSGTLGRDEQFF.

This clonotype appeared a few times. The chain combines TRBV29-1 with TRBJ2-5; perhaps TRBD1 as D (5 bases). The CDR3 covers 12 residues. Per germline, CDR1 SQVTM and CDR2 ANQGSEA. Trimming shortened V by 7 bases and J by 3 bases, and 12 bases separated the two germline ends. The CDR3 is CSAGETEETQYF. The CDR3 DNA follows: TGCAGCGCAGGCGAGACAGAAGAGACCCAGTACTTC.

This chain uses TRBV29-1 with TRBJ1-4; D may be TRBD1 (6 bases). V dropped 4 bases and J dropped 7 bases, with 16 bases sitting between them. CDR3 length: 14 residues. CDR1 and CDR2 from the germline V gene are SQVTM and ANQGSEA. CDR3 sequence reads: CSVGSTGSGEKLFF. CDR3 nucleotides: TGCAGCGTTGGCTCGACAGGATCAGGTGAAAAACTGTTTTTT.

This clonotype was recorded a few times. The gene calls are TRBV7-2 and TRBJ2-2, with D unclear. The CDR3 is 13 residues long. Germline loops: CDR1 SGHTA, CDR2 FQGNSA. V lost 1 base and J lost 9, with 9 bases in between. DNA of the CDR3: TGTGCCAGCAGCTTAGTTCTAGGGTGGGAGCTGTTTTTT. It encodes CASSLVLGWELFF.

This clonotype has just one count. The chain has TRBV7-9 and TRBJ2-1; 7 nucleotides line up with TRBD2. The J segment lost 0 bases and the V segment lost 7 bases, leaving 9 bases of the junction unmatched. CDR1 is SEHNR and CDR2 is FQNEAQ in the germline V gene (reference sequence). This CDR3 region has 16 residues. DNA for the CDR3: TGTGCCAGCATTCTGGGGGGGAGGGCCTCCTACAATGAGCAGTTCTTC. The encoded protein is CASILGGRASYNEQFF.

This clonotype was observed a handful of times. The CDR3 DNA reads TGTGCCACCAGTGATTGGCGGCTATCCAATGAGCAGTTCTTC. It yields the protein CATSDWRLSNEQFF. The rearrangement uses TRBV24-1 and TRBJ2-1; no definite D call. The germline V and J ends were trimmed by 2 bases and 6 bases, with 10 bases remaining between them. Germline V CDR1 and CDR2: KGHDR, SFDVKD. This CDR3 comprises 14 residues.

The chain is built from TRBV20-1 and TRBJ2-1; D is unclear. The germline V and J ends were trimmed by 6 bases and 4 bases, with 16 bases remaining between them. Germline V gene sequence: CDR1 DFQATT, CDR2 SNEGSKA (reference sequence). CDR3 length: 14 residues. CDR3 protein: CSAEVVGDYNEQFF. CDR3 bases: TGCAGTGCGGAAGTTGTTGGGGATTACAATGAGCAGTTCTTC.